The 25 T cell receptor beta chains in this list originate from one sample, sequenced in a study of T cells after yellow fever vaccination. One entry per CDR3 protein results from TCRdb running MiXCR on the 5' RACE reads. The repertoire holds 250,000 to 300,000 distinct CDR3 sequences, with roughly 13% as singletons. This specimen was CD4+ T cells sorted from PBMCs, taken 45 days after the yellow fever booster vaccination. Receptor source: a man aged 30-40 years who received the YFV17D yellow fever vaccine.

This chain links TRBV4-3 with TRBJ1-4; possible D gene TRBD1, 5 bases. Germline V lookup: CDR1 LGHNA, CDR2 YSLEER. V was pared by 0 bases and J by 4 bases, with 12 bases between. The CDR3 loop spans 16 amino acids. The CDR3 is CASSQEGGRGNEKLFF. The CDR3 DNA follows: TGCGCCAGCAGCCAAGAAGGAGGGAGGGGTAATGAAAAACTGTTTTTT.

The chain combines TRBV5-1 with TRBJ2-7; 8 nucleotides align to TRBD1. V shed 0 bases, J shed 4 bases, and the junction held 9 bases outside the gene matches. CDR3 length: 16 residues. Germline values: CDR1 SGHRS, CDR2 YFSETQ. The CDR3 coding sequence is TGCGCCAGCAGCTTGGCCAACACAGGGGGAGAGTACGAGCAGTACTTC. Its protein product is CASSLANTGGEYEQYF.

This clonotype was observed a few times. One end of the junction does not line up with germline, which may come from a read error. V and J are TRBV4-3 and TRBJ2-4; D gene uncertain. The V gene's germline CDR1 is LGHNA and CDR2 YSLEER. The CDR3 has 15 residues. The CDR3 DNA sequence: TGCGCCAGCAGCCAAGTAGGGAAAGCCCAAAACATTCAGTACTTC. It is translated as CASSQVGKAQNIQYF.

The chain employs TRBV4-2 and TRBJ2-7; the D gene is possibly TRBD1 (6 bases). The CDR3 is 13 residues long. The germline V gene has CDR1 LGHNA and CDR2 YNFKEQ. V lost 5 bases and J lost 3, with 11 bases in between. This CDR3 is CASSFDRYYEQYF. The CDR3 DNA is TGTGCCAGCAGCTTCGACAGGTACTACGAGCAGTACTTC.

This clonotype has just a few counts. V is TRBV5-1 and J is TRBJ1-1; TRBD1 might be the D (6 bases). Germline V gene sequence: CDR1 SGHRS, CDR2 YFSETQ. The CDR3 is 16 residues long. Deletions cut 5 bases from V and 1 base from J, with 18 bases between. This CDR3 reads CASRRTVSNQNTEAFF. CDR3 DNA: TGCGCCAGCAGGCGGACAGTGAGTAACCAGAACACTGAAGCTTTCTTT.

The rearrangement links TRBV7-3 to TRBJ2-3; no clear D gene. CDR3 length: 14 residues. The ends were cut back, 5 bases at V and 6 bases at J, with 15 bases in the middle. Germline V gene sequence: CDR1 SGHTA, CDR2 FQGTGA. CDR3 in DNA: TGTGCCAGCAGCCCAAGTCCGCTAGGCGATACGCAGTATTTT. Translated, it gives CASSPSPLGDTQYF.

V gene TRBV11-2 combines with J gene TRBJ1-5; D uncertain. This CDR3 comprises 15 residues. Looked up from germline, CDR1 is SGHAT and CDR2 is FQNNGV. Trimming stripped 1 base from V and 4 bases from J, with 11 bases between. The chain's CDR3 is CASSLGDWANQPQHF. CDR3 bases: TGTGCCAGCAGCTTAGGAGACTGGGCTAATCAGCCCCAGCATTTT.

This clonotype was seen more than once but under ten times. The chain employs TRBV28 and TRBJ2-5, with TRBD1 as a possible D gene (6 bases). The CDR3 loop spans 14 amino acids. Trimming left V 4 bases short and J 4 bases short, with 13 bases between. Germline CDR1 reads MDHEN; CDR2 reads SYDVKM. The DNA of the CDR3 is TGTGCCAGCAGTTCCGGACAGACGAGAGAGACCCAGTACTTC. Its translation: CASSSGQTRETQYF.

A few counts support this clonotype. The genes are TRBV5-1 and TRBJ2-1, with D uncertain. There are 14 residues in the CDR3. Trimming took off 6 bases at V and 0 bases at J, with 10 bases between the two ends. Germline CDR1 and CDR2: SGHRS and YFSETQ. The CDR3 protein is CASKVSASYNEQFF. In DNA form, the CDR3 reads TGCGCCAGCAAGGTAAGCGCCTCCTACAATGAGCAGTTCTTC.

This clonotype was seen a few times. The chain couples TRBV6-2 or TRBV6-3 to TRBJ2-1, with D tentatively TRBD2 (5 bases). The CDR3 sequence is 16 residues long. The germline CDR1 and CDR2 sequences are MNHEY and SVGEGT. In DNA, the CDR3 is TGTGCAGCGTTGGAGGTGGGCGGACCTTCTTACAATGAGCAGTTCTTC. Its protein product is CAALEVGGPSYNEQFF.

Written as DNA, the CDR3 is TGTGCCAGCAGCCAGGGAGGGGTGCGGAGGATCACTGAAGCTTTCTTT. Its protein product is CASSQGGVRRITEAFF. The chain has TRBV3-1 and TRBJ1-1; TRBD1 might be the D (5 bases). CDR3 length: 16 amino acids. Germline V gene sequence: CDR1 LGHDT, CDR2 YNNKEL (reference sequence). V was trimmed by 3 bases and J by 4 bases, leaving 18 bases between them.

Worth noting for this clonotype: Compared with germline, one end of the junction differs, possibly owing to a read error. The rearrangement links TRBV20-1 to TRBJ2-2; 11 nucleotides match TRBD2. Germline V CDR1 and CDR2: DFQATT, SNEGSKA (reference sequence). This CDR3 contains 14 residues. In DNA, the CDR3 is TGCGGTGCCACGATAGCGGGAGGGTCTGGGGAGCTGTTTTTT. Amino acids: CGATIAGGSGELFF.

This clonotype was recorded at least ten times. The rearrangement uses TRBV7-2 and TRBJ2-2; a weak D match, TRBD2 (6 bases). Trimming stripped 3 bases from V and 0 bases from J, with 8 bases between. CDR3 size: 15 residues. CDR1 and CDR2 (germline): SGHTA, FQGNSA. DNA for the CDR3: TGTGCCAGCAGCTTTAGCGGTGCGAACACCGGGGAGCTGTTTTTT. Protein product: CASSFSGANTGELFF. The whole variable domain, remainder taken from reference TRBV7-2 and TRBJ2-2, is GAGVSQSPSNKVTEKGKDVELRCDPISGHTALYWYRQSLGQGLEFLIYFQGNSAPDKSGLPSDRFSAERTGGSVSTLTIQRTQQEDSAVYLCASSFSGANTGELFFGEGSRLTVL.

In its sample, this clonotype was seen a few times. This chain joins TRBV10-3 and TRBJ1-1; possibly TRBD1 for D (6 bases). Looked up from germline, CDR1 is ENHRY and CDR2 is SYGVKD. The CDR3 length is 14 residues. V was clipped by 6 bases and J by 3 bases, with 14 bases between them. DNA of the CDR3: TGTGCCATCAGAGCGGACAGTTACTACACTGAAGCTTTCTTT. It is translated as CAIRADSYYTEAFF.

The table lists this clonotype with a few counts. The genes are TRBV20-1 and TRBJ2-3; 7 nucleotides agree with TRBD2. Looked up from germline, CDR1 is DFQATT and CDR2 is SNEGSKA (reference sequence). The CDR3 is made up of 13 amino acids. Losses at the gene ends were 7 bases for V and 3 bases for J; bases not matched to a gene: 7. The CDR3 nucleotides read TGCAGTGTTCTGGGAGGGAGTACAGATACGCAGTATTTT. Amino acids: CSVLGGSTDTQYF.

This chain uses TRBV2 with TRBJ2-2; tentatively, D is TRBD2 (5 bases). From germline, CDR1 is SNHLY and CDR2 FYNNEI. Trimming left V 0 bases short and J 11 bases short, with 13 bases between. CDR3 length: 14 amino acids. The CDR3 bases are TGTGCCAGCAGTGAAGCCGGGCGACTAAAAGAGCTGTTTTTT. The encoded protein is CASSEAGRLKELFF.

This clonotype was detected only a few times. The chain joins TRBV12-3 or TRBV12-4 to TRBJ2-2; a possible D gene is TRBD1 (6 bases). CDR3 length: 13 amino acids. V lost 4 bases and J lost 6, with 9 bases in between. The DNA for the CDR3 is TGTGCCAGCAGTTCCGGGACACCCGGGGAGCTGTTTTTT. This gives the protein CASSSGTPGELFF.

This clonotype has only a few counts. The chain joins TRBV27 to TRBJ2-1, with D possibly TRBD2 on 6 matching bases. The CDR3 has 15 residues. Germline V gives CDR1 MNHEY, CDR2 SMNVEV (reference sequence). V lost 0 bases and J lost 9, with 15 bases in between. This CDR3 is CASSLSVGTEAEQFF. The DNA of the CDR3 is TGTGCCAGCAGTTTATCGGTAGGGACTGAGGCTGAGCAGTTCTTC.

This clonotype showed up many times. This sequence joins TRBV7-2 and TRBJ2-2; 13 bases agree with TRBD2. Germline V CDR1 and CDR2: SGHTA, FQGNSA. Trimming removed 2 bases from V and 6 bases from J; junction bases left unmatched: 6. CDR3 length: 17 amino acids. CDR3 sequence (DNA): TGTGCCAGCAGCTTAAAACTAGCGGGAGGGATAGCCGGGGAGCTGTTTTTT. It encodes CASSLKLAGGIAGELFF.

The genes are TRBV5-5 and TRBJ2-3; weak D call: TRBD2 (5 bases). The CDR3 is 15 amino acids. Trimming pared 4 bases from V and 14 bases from J, leaving 26 bases between. The V gene's germline CDR1 is SGHKS and CDR2 YYEKEE (reference sequence). The CDR3 sequence is CASSRQNTPGLVMYF. The CDR3 bases are TGTGCCAGCAGCCGCCAGAATACACCGGGATTAGTTATGTATTTT.

The chain recombines TRBV4-3 with TRBJ2-1; 12 bases fit TRBD2. V shed 3 bases and J 2 bases; nucleotides not matched to a gene: 5. Germline V CDR1 and CDR2: LGHNA, YSLEER. The CDR3 loop spans 17 amino acids. The CDR3 is CASSHGGLAGTYNEQFF. CDR3 in DNA: TGCGCCAGCAGCCATGGAGGACTAGCGGGGACCTACAATGAGCAGTTCTTC.

The CDR3 reads CARHTGIYEQYF. Here the CDR3 DNA reads TGTGCCCGCCACACCGGGATCTACGAGCAGTACTTC. This chain joins TRBV2 and TRBJ2-7; TRBD2 is a possible D gene (5 bases). The CDR3 has 12 amino acids. Germline V gives CDR1 SNHLY, CDR2 FYNNEI. Trimming took 11 bases from V and 3 from J, leaving 14 bases between them.

This clonotype was seen more than once but under ten times. The J gene is TRBJ2-3, the V gene TRBV3-1; tentatively, D is TRBD2 (7 bases). Trimming stripped 4 bases from V and 2 bases from J, with 13 bases between. The length of the CDR3 is 15 residues. Germline loops: CDR1 LGHDT, CDR2 YNNKEL (reference sequence). This chain's CDR3 is CASSRREGDTDTQYF. The CDR3, as DNA: TGTGCCAGCAGCCGAAGGGAGGGGGACACAGATACGCAGTATTTT.

This clonotype came up a few times. CDR3 loop: CASRQLGNTGELFF. The CDR3 DNA follows: TGTGCCAGCCGCCAGTTGGGGAACACCGGGGAGCTGTTTTTT. V usage is TRBV7-3 and J usage is TRBJ2-2, with unresolved D. V was shortened by 8 bases and J by 1 base, with 11 bases between the two germline ends. The CDR3 spans 14 residues. Germline assignment: CDR1 SGHTA and CDR2 FQGTGA.

The chain recombines TRBV10-3 with TRBJ2-2; tentatively, D is TRBD2 (5 bases). V was trimmed by 6 bases and J by 5 bases, leaving 13 bases between them. Germline-derived CDR1 and CDR2 are ENHRY and SYGVKD. The CDR3 covers 14 residues. The CDR3 region is CAIRGLSGTGELFF. In nucleotides, the CDR3 is TGTGCCATCAGGGGGTTATCGGGGACCGGGGAGCTGTTTTTT.